The clone carrying this TCR beta chain was seen once. These data belong to a study of CD8 T cells in Susac syndrome. With random hexamers, roughly 0.45 to 1 ug RNA was reverse transcribed. One entry per CDR3 protein results from TCRdb running MiXCR on the immunoSEQ multiplex PCR reads. The top ten hold 0.12% of the sample, which has 170,000 or so distinct CDR3 sequences, roughly 94% seen once. The clonotype originates from a human donor with Susac syndrome. The sequenced material came from CD4+ T cells from PBMCs.

The CDR3 protein is CASSDRGQKDTQYF. In DNA form, the CDR3 reads TGTGCCAGCTCTGACAGGGGGCAGAAAGATACGCAGTATTTT. V usage is TRBV6-6 and J usage is TRBJ2-3; 10 bases align to TRBD1. The CDR3 covers 14 residues. V gave up 8 bases and J gave up 5 bases; unmatched junction bases: 7. CDR1 is MNHNY and CDR2 is SVGAGI in the germline V gene (reference sequence).